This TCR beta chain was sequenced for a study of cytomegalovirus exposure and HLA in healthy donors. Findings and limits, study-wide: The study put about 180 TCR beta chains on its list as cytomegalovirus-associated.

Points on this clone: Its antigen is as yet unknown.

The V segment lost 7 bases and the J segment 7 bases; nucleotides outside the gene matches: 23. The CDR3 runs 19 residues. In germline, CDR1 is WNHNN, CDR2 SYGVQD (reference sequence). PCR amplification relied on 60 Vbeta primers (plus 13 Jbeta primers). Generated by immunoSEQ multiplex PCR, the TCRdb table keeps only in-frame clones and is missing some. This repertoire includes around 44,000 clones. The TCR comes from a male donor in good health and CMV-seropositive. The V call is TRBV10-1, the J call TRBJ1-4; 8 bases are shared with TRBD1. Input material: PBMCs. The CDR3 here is CASNEWAALNRGLGEKLFF. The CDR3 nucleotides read TGCGCCAGCAACGAGTGGGCGGCCCTCAACAGGGGGTTGGGTGAAAAACTGTTTTTT.